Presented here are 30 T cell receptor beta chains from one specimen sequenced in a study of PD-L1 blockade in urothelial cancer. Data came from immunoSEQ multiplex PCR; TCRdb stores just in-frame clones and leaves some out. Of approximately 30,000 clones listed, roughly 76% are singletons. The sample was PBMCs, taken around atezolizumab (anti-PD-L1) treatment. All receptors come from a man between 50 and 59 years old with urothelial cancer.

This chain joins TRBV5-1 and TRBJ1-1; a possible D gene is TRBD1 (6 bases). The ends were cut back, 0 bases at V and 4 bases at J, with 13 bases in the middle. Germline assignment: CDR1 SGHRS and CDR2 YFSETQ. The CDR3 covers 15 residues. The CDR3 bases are TGCGCCAGCAGCTTGGTGCCAGGGGTAGGCACTGAAGCTTTCTTT. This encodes CASSLVPGVGTEAFF.

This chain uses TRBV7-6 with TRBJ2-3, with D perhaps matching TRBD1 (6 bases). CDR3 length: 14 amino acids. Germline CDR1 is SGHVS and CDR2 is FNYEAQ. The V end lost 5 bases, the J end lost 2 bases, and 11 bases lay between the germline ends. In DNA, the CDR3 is TGTGCCAGCAGCCGAGGGGGATACACAGATACGCAGTATTTT. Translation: CASSRGGYTDTQYF.

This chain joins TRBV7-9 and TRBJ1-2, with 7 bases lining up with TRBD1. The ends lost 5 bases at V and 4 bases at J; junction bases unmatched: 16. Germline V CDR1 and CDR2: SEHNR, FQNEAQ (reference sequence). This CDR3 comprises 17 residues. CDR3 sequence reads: CASSDRSTRDSRYGYTF. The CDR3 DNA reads TGTGCCAGCAGCGACCGGTCAACTCGGGACAGTCGCTATGGCTACACCTTC.

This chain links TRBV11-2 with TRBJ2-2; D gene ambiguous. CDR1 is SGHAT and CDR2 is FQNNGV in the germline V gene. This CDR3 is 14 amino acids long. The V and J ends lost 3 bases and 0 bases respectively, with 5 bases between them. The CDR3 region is CASSLRPNTGELFF. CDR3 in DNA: TGTGCCAGCAGCTTGAGGCCGAACACCGGGGAGCTGTTTTTT.

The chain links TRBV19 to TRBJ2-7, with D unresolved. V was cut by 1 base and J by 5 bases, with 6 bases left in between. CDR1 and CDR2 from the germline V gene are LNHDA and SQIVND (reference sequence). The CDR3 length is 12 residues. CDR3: CASSIGENEQYF. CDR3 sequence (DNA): TGTGCCAGTAGTATAGGAGAAAACGAGCAGTACTTC.

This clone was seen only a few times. For the CDR3, the DNA is TGCAGCGTTGACAGGGGTGAAAAACTGTTTTTT. It specifies CSVDRGEKLFF. The chain has TRBV29-1 and TRBJ1-4; D perhaps matches TRBD1 (6 bases). The CDR3 loop spans 11 amino acids. Germline CDR1 reads SQVTM; CDR2 reads ANQGSEA. Trimming removed 3 bases from V and 7 bases from J, with 6 bases in between.

The chain's CDR3 is CASSQRQGTYSNQPQHF. The CDR3, as DNA: TGTGCCAGCTCCCAAAGACAGGGGACTTATAGCAATCAGCCCCAGCATTTT. The rearrangement uses TRBV18 and TRBJ1-5; 8 nucleotides agree with TRBD1. The CDR3 runs 17 residues. J was trimmed by 0 bases and V by 6 bases; bases with no gene match: 10. CDR1 KGHSH and CDR2 LQKENI come from the germline V gene.

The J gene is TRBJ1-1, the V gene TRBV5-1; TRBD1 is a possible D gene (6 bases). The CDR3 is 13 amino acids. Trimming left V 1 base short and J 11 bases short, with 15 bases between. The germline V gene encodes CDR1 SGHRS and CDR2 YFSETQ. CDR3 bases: TGCGCCAGCAGCTTGTCAGCAGGGGCGGAGGCTTTCTTT. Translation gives CASSLSAGAEAFF.

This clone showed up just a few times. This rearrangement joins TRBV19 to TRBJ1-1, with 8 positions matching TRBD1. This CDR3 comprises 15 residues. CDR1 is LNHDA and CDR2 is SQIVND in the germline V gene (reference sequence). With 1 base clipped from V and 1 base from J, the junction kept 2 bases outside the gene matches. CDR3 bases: TGTGCCAGTAGTATAGCTCAGGGGGCGAACACTGAAGCTTTCTTT. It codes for CASSIAQGANTEAFF.

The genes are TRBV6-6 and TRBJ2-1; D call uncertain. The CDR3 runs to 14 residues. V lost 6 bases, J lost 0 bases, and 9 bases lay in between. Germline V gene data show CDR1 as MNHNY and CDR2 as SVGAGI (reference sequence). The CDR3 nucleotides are TGTGCCAGCAGGAATTTAGCCTCCTACAATGAGCAGTTCTTC. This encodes CASRNLASYNEQFF.

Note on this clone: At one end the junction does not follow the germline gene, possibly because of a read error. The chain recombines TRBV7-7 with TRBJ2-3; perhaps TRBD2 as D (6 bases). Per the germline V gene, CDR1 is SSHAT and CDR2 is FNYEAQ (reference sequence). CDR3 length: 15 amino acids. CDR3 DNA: TGTGCTAGCAGCTTAGATGGGGGGTCCACAGATACGCAGTATTTT. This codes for CASSLDGGSTDTQYF.

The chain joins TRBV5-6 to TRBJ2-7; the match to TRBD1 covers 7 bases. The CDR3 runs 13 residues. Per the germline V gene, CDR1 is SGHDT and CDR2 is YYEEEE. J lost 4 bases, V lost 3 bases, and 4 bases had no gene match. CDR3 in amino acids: CASSYDRVYEQYF. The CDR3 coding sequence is TGTGCCAGCAGCTATGACAGGGTGTACGAGCAGTACTTC.

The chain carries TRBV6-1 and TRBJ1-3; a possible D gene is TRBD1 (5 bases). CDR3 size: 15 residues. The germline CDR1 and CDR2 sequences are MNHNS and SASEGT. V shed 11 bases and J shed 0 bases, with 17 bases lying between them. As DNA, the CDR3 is TGTGCCGGGGGGGGTCGGGTTAACTCTGGAAACACCATATATTTT. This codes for CAGGGRVNSGNTIYF.

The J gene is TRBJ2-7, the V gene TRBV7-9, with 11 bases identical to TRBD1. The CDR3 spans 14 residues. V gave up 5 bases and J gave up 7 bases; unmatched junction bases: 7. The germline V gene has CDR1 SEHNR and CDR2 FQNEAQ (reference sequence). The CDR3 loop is CASSPRTGGREQYF. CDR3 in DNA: TGTGCCAGCAGCCCGCGGACAGGGGGCAGGGAGCAGTACTTC.

The CDR3 loop reads CASHLARGSIYNEQFF. DNA for the CDR3: TGTGCCAGCCACCTGGCTCGGGGGTCTATCTACAATGAGCAGTTCTTC. The chain joins TRBV11-2 to TRBJ2-1; tentatively, D is TRBD2 (6 bases). This CDR3 is 16 amino acids long. Germline lookup yields CDR1 SGHAT and CDR2 FQNNGV. V was clipped by 8 bases and J by 3 bases, with 20 bases between them.

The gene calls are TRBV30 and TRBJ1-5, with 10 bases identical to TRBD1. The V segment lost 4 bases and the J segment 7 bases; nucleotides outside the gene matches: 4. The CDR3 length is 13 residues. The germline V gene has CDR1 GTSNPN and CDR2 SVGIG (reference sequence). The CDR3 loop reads CAWKGQGLQPQHF. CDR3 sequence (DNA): TGTGCCTGGAAGGGACAGGGGTTACAGCCCCAGCATTTT.

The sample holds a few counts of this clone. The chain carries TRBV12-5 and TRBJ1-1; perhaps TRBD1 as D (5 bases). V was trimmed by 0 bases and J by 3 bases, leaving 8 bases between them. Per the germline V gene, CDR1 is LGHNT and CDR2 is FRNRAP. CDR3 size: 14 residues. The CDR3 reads CASGLVGLDTEAFF. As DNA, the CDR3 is TGTGCTAGTGGTTTGGTGGGGCTTGACACTGAAGCTTTCTTT. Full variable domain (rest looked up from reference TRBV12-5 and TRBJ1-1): DARVTQTPRHKVTEMGQEVTMRCQPILGHNTVFWYRQTMMQGLELLAYFRNRAPLDDSGMPKDRFSAEMPDATLATLKIQPSEPRDSAVYFCASGLVGLDTEAFFGQGTRLTVV.

CDR3 nucleotides: TGTGCCAGCAGCATCCTAGCGGGGGGCAACAATGAGCAGTTCTTC. This translates into CASSILAGGNNEQFF. The chain joins TRBV2 to TRBJ2-1; TRBD2 aligns across 11 bases. The CDR3 spans 15 residues. Germline V lookup: CDR1 SNHLY, CDR2 FYNNEI. After removal of 6 bases from V and 5 bases from J, the junction contained 6 bases not matched to a gene. Filled out from reference TRBV2 and TRBJ2-1, the complete variable domain reads EPEVTQTPSHQVTQMGQEVILRCVPISNHLYFYWYRQILGQKVEFLVSFYNNEISEKSEIFDDQFSVERPDGSNFTLKIRSTKLEDSAMYFCASSILAGGNNEQFFGPGTRLTVL.

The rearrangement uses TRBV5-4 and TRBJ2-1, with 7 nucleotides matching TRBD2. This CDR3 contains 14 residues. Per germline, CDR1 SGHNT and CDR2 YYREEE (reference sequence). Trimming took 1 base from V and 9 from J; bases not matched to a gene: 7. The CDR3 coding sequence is TGTGCCAGCAGCTTGTCCCTCGCGGGAGCTGAGCAGTTCTTC. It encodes CASSLSLAGAEQFF.

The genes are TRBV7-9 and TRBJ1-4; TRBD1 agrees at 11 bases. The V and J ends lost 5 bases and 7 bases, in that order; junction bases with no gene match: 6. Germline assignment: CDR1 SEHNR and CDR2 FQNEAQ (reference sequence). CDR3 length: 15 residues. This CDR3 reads CASSRTGGVGEKLFF. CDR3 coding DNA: TGTGCCAGCAGCAGGACAGGGGGCGTCGGTGAAAAACTGTTTTTT.

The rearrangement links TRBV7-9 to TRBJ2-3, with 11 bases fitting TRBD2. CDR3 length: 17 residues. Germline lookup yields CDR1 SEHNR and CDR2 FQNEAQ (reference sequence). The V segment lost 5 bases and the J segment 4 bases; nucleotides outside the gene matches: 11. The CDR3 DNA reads TGTGCCAGCAGCGTAAAACCGGGACTAGCGGTAGCAGATACGCAGTATTTT. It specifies CASSVKPGLAVADTQYF.

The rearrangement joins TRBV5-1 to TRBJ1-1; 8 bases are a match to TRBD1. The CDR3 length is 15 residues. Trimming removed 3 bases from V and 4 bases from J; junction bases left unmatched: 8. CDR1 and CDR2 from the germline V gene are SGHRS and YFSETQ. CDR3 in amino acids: CASSSQGARGTEAFF. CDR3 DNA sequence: TGCGCCAGCAGCTCGCAGGGGGCGCGGGGCACTGAAGCTTTCTTT.

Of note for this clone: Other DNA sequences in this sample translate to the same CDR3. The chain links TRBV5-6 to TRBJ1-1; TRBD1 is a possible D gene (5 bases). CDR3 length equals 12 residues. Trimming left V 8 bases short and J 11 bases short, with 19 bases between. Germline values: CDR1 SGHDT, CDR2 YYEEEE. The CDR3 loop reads CASSTLQGFAFF. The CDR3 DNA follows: TGTGCCAGTAGCACACTTCAGGGATTTGCTTTCTTT.

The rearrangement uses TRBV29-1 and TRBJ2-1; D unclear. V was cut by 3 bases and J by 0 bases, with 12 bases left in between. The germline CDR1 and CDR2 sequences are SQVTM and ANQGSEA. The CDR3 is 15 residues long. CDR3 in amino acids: CSVEGRQDSYNEQFF. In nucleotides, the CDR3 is TGCAGCGTTGAGGGCCGCCAGGACTCCTACAATGAGCAGTTCTTC.

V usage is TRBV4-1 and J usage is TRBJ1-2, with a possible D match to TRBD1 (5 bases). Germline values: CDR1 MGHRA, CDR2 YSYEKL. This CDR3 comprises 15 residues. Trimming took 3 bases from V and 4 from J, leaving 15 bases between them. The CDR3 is CASSQIEHRPYGYTF. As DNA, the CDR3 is TGCGCCAGCAGCCAGATAGAACACAGGCCCTATGGCTACACCTTC.

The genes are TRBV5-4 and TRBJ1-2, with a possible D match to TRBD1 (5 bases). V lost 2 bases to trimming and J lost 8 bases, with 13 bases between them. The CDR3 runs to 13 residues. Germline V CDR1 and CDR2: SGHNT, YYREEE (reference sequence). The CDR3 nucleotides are TGTGCCAGCAGCTTCCAGGGCGTAGGGGGCTACACCTTC. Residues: CASSFQGVGGYTF.

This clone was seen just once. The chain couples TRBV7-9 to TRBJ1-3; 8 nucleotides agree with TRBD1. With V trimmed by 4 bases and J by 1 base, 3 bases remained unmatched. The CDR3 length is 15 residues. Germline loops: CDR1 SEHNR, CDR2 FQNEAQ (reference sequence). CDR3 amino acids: CASSSDRGSGNTIYF. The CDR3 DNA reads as TGTGCCAGCAGCTCCGACAGGGGATCTGGAAACACCATATATTTT.

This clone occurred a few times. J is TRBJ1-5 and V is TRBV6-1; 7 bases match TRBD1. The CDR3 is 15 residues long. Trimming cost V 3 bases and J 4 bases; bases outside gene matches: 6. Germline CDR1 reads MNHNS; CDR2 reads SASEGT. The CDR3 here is CASSDDPGGNQPQHF. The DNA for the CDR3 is TGTGCCAGCAGTGATGACCCAGGGGGAAATCAGCCCCAGCATTTT.

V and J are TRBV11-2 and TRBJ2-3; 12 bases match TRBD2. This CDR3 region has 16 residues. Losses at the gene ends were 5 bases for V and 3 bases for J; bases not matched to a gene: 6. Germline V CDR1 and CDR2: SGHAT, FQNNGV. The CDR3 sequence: CASSLELAGGTDTQYF. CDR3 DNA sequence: TGTGCCAGCAGCCTCGAGCTAGCGGGGGGGACAGATACGCAGTATTTT. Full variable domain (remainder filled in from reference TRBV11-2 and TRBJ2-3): EAGVAQSPRYKIIEKRQSVAFWCNPISGHATLYWYQQILGQGPKLLIQFQNNGVVDDSQLPKDRFSAERLKGVDSTLKIQPAKLEDSAVYLCASSLELAGGTDTQYFGPGTRLTVL.

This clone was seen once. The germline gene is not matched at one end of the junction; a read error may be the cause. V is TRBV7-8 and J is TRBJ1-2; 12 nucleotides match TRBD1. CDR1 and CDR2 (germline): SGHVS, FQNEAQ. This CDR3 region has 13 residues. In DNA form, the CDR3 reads TGTGCCAGCAGCTTAGTAGGGACAGGGGGCTGCACCTTC. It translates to CASSLVGTGGCTF.